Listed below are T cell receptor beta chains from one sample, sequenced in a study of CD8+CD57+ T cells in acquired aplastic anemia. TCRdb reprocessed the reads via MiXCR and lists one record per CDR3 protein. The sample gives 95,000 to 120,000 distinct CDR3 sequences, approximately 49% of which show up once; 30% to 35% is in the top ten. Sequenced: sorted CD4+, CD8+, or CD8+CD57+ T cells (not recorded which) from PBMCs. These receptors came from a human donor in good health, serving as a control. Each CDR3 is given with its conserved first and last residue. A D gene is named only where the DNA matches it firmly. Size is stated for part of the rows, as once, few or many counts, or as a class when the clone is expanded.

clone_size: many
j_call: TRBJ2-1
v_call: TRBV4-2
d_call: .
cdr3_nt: TGTGCCAGCAGCCCGAAGCGGCTAGTGAGCGATGAGCAGTTCTTC
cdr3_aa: CASSPKRLVSDEQFF

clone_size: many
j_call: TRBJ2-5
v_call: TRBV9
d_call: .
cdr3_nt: TGTGCCAGCAGCGTAGCTTTTGGGGGCTCGATGGAGACCCAGTACTTC
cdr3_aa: CASSVAFGGSMETQYF

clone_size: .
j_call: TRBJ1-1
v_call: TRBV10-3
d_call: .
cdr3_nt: TGTGCCAGCCTACCCGGGACACAGAACACTGAAGCTTTCTTT
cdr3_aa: CASLPGTQNTEAFF

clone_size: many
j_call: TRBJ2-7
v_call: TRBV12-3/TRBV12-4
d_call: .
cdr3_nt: TGTGCCAGCCGGGCTAGCGAGTCCTACGAGCAGTACTTC
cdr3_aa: CASRASESYEQYF

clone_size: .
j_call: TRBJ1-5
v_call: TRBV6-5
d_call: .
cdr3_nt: TGTGCCAGCAGTTACGGACTCTCCCAGCCCCAGCATTTT
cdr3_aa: CASSYGLSQPQHF

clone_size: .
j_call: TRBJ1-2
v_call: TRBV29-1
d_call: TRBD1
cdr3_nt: TGCAGCGTTGAGGGGACAGGGGGCTTGGGCTACACCTTC
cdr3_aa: CSVEGTGGLGYTF

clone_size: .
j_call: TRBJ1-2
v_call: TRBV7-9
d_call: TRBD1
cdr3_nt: TGTGCCAGCAGCTTAGGGGGGACAGGGTATGGCTACACCTTC
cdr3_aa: CASSLGGTGYGYTF

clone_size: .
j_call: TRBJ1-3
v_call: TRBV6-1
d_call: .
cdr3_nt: TGTGCCAGCAGTGAGAACCTTGGGGGCACACTGTATTTT
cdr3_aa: CASSENLGGTLYF

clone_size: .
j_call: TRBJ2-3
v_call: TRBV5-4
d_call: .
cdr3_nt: TGTGCCAGCAGCCTCCGCACAGATACGCAGTATTTT
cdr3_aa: CASSLRTDTQYF

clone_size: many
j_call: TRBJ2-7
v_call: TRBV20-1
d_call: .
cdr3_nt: TGCAGTGCTAGAGCGCGCAACAGGGCTGAGCAGTACTTC
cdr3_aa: CSARARNRAEQYF

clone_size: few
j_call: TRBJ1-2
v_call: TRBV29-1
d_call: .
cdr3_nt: TGCAGCGTTGAAGATGGGAGGGGAAGTGGCTACACCTTC
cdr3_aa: CSVEDGRGSGYTF

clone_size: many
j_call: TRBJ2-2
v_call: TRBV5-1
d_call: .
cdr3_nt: TGCGCCAGCAGCAACACCGGGGAGCTGTTTTTT
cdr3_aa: CASSNTGELFF

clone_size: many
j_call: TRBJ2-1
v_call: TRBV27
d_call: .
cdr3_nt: TGTGCCAGCAGCACTACAGGGCATGAGCAGTTCTTC
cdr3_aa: CASSTTGHEQFF

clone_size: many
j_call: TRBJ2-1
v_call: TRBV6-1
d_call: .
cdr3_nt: TGTGCCAGCAGTGAAGCCGGGGACTACAATGAGCAGTTCTTC
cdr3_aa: CASSEAGDYNEQFF

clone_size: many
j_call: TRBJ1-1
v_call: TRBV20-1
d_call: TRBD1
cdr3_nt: TGCAGTGCGCAAGGGGTCCAGGGGGCCTCTTTCACTGAAGCTTTCTTT
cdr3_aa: CSAQGVQGASFTEAFF

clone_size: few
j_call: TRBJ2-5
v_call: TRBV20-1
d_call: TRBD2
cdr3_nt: TGCAGTGCTAGTGAGCCTAGCGGTTTGGAGACCCAGTACTTC
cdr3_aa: CSASEPSGLETQYF

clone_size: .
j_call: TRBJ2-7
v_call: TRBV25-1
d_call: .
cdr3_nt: TGTGCCAGCAGCTTAGGATCGTCCGAGCAGTACTTC
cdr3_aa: CASSLGSSEQYF

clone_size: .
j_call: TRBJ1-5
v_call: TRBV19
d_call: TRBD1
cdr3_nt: TGTGCCAGTCACCACGCTGGACAGGGCGGTCGTCAGCCCCAGCATTTT
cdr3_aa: CASHHAGQGGRQPQHF

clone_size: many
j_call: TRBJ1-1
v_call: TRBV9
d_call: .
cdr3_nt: TGTGCCAGCAGCAAGGGTAGCACTGAAGCTTTCTTT
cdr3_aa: CASSKGSTEAFF

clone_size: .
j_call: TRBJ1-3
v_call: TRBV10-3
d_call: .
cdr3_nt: TGTGCCATCGCAGGCACTCGCTCTGGAAACACCATATATTTT
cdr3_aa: CAIAGTRSGNTIYF

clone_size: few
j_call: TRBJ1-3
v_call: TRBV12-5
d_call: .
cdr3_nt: TGTGCTAGTGGTTTGGTACAACCCCTGGGAAACACCATATATTTT
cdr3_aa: CASGLVQPLGNTIYF

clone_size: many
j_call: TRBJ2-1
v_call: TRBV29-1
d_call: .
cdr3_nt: TGCAGCGTCCCACTCTATGAGCAGTTCTTC
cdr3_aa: CSVPLYEQFF

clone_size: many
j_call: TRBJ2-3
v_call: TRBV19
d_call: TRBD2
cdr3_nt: TGTGCCAGTAGTATAGGAGGGGGACTAGCACTTAGCACAGATACGCAGTATTTT
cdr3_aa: CASSIGGGLALSTDTQYF

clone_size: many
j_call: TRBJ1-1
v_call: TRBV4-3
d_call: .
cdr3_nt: TGCGCCAGCAGCCAAGGGACCGACTGGTTCTTTGATGAAGCTTTCTTT
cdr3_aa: CASSQGTDWFFDEAFF

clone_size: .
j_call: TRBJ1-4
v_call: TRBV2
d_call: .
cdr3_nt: TGTGCCAGCAGCGCCGGGACCACCAATGAAAAACTGTTTTTT
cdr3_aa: CASSAGTTNEKLFF

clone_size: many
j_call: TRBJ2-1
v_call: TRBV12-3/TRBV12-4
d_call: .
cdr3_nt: TGTGCCAGCAGCCCCTACAGGGTGAATGAGCAGTTCTTC
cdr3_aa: CASSPYRVNEQFF

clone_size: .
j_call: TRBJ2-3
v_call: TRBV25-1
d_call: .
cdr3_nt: TGTGCCAGCACCTGGGCGGACTCCTCTAGCACAGATACGCAGTATTTT
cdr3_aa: CASTWADSSSTDTQYF

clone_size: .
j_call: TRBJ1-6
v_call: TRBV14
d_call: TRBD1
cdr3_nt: TGTGCCAGCAGCCAAAGGGCGGAGACAGGGATCTCACCCCTCCACTTT
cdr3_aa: CASSQRAETGISPLHF

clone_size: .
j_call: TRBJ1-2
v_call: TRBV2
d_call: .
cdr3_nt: TGTGCCAGCAGGAGGCCTTGGGGGCAAAACTATGGCTACACCTTC
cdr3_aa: CASRRPWGQNYGYTF

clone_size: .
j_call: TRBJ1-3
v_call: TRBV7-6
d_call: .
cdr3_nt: TGTGCCAGCAGCTTAGGCGGGAGACCCGGCTCTGGAAACACCATATATTTT
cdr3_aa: CASSLGGRPGSGNTIYF

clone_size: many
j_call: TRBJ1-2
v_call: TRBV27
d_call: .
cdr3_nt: TGTGCCAGCAGTCCCTTGACCCCGCTAGGCTACACCTTC
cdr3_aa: CASSPLTPLGYTF

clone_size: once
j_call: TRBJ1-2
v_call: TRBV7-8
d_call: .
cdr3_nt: TGTGCCAGCAGCCCACGCAAGGGGGGCTATGGCTACACCTTC
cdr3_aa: CASSPRKGGYGYTF

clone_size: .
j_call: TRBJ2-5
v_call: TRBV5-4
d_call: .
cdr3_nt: TGTGCCAGCAGCTTGGCACAGGGAGAGACCCAGTACTTC
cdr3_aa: CASSLAQGETQYF

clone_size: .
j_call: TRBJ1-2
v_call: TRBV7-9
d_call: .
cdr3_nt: TGTGCCAGCAGCCCGTTGACTAACTATGGCTACACCTTC
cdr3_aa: CASSPLTNYGYTF

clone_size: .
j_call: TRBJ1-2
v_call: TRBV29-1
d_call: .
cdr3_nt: TGCAGCGTTGAAAGGATTAACGCTAACTATGGCTACACCTTC
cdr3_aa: CSVERINANYGYTF

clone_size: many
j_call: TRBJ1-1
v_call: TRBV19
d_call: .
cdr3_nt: TGTGCCAGTATTTCTCCAGCGAACACTGAAGCTTTCTTT
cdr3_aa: CASISPANTEAFF

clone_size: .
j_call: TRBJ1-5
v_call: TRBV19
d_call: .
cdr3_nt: TGTGCCAGTAGGGACCTCGAGATGGGGGACAATCAGCCCCAGCATTTT
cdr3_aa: CASRDLEMGDNQPQHF

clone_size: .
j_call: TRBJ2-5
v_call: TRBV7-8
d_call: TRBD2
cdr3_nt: TGTGCCAGCAGCTTTGGGGCTACTAGCGGGGGGGGCATACAAGAGACCCAGTACTTC
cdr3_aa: CASSFGATSGGGIQETQYF

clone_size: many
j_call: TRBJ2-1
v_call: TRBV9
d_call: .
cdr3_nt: TGTGCCAGCAGCGTAGGCCAAGCCACTTACAATGAGCAGTTCTTC
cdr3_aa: CASSVGQATYNEQFF

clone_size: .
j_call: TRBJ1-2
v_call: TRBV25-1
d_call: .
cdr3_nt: TGTGCCAGCAGTGTAGGGGGGTCGGGGGCGTTCTATGGCTACACCTTC
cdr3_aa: CASSVGGSGAFYGYTF

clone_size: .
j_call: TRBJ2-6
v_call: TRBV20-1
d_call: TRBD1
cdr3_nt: TGCAGTGCTAATACCCCCGGGACAGGGTCTGGGGCCAACGTCCTGACTTTC
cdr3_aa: CSANTPGTGSGANVLTF

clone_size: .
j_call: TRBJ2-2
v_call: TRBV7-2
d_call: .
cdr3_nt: TGTGCCAGCAGCCACTCGAACACCGGGGAGCTGTTTTTT
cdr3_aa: CASSHSNTGELFF

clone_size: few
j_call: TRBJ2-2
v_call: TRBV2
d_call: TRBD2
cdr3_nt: TGTGCCAGCAGTGAACGGGAGGCGAACACCGGGGAGCTGTTTTTT
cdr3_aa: CASSEREANTGELFF

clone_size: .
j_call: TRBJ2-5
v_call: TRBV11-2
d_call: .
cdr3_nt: TGTGCCAGCAGCTTGGACTGGGTGACCCAGTACTTC
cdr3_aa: CASSLDWVTQYF

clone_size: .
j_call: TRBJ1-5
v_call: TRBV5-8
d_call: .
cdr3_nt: TGTGCCAGCAGCTTGGCCTCGGGGGGAAGTCAGCCCCAGCATTTT
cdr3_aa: CASSLASGGSQPQHF

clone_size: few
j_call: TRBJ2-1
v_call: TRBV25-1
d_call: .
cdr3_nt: TGTGCCAGCAGTGAATTAGTTGCGGTTAATGAGCAGTTCTTC
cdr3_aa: CASSELVAVNEQFF

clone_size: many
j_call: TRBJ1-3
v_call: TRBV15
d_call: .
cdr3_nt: TGTGCCACCTCTGGCGAGGCAAATAGGCGAAACACCATATATTTT
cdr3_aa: CATSGEANRRNTIYF

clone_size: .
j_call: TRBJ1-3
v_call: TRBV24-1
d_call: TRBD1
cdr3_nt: TGTGCCACCGATTTCGACAGGGGAGACGGAAACACCATATATTTT
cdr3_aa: CATDFDRGDGNTIYF

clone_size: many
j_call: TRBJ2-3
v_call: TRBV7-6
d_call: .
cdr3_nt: TGTGCCAGCAGCTTAGAAATGAACAGGGAGGATACGCAGTATTTT
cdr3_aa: CASSLEMNREDTQYF

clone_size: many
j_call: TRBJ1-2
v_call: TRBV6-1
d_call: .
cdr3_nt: TGTGCCAGCAGTGAATTTGCCGGCTATGGCTACACCTTC
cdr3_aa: CASSEFAGYGYTF

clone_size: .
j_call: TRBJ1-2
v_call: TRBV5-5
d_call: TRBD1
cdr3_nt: TGTGCCAGCAGCACGGGACAGGGGGCCGATGGCTACACCTTC
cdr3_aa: CASSTGQGADGYTF

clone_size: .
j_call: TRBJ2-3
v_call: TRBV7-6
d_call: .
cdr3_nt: TGTGCCAGCAGCTTAGTTCCGGGTAGCACAGATACGCAGTATTTT
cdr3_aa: CASSLVPGSTDTQYF

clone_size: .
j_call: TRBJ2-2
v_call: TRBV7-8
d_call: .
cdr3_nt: TGTGCCAGCAGCTTAGCCAGCGCGAACACCGGGGAGCTGTTTTTT
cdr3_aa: CASSLASANTGELFF

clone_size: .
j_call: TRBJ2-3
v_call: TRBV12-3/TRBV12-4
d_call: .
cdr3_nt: TGTGCCAGCAGTTCCGTGGACGGGACAGATACGCAGTATTTT
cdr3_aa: CASSSVDGTDTQYF

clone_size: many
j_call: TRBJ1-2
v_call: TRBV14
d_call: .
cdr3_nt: TGTGCCAGCAGCCAAGGGGTGTCCTATGGCTACACCTTC
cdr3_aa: CASSQGVSYGYTF

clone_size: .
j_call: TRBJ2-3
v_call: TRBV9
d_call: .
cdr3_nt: TGTGCCAGCAGCGTCCTGGGGGGATCGTTCACAGATACGCAGTATTTT
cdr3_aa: CASSVLGGSFTDTQYF

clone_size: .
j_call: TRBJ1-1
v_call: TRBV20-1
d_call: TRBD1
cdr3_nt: TGCAGTGCTCTCAGTCCAGGGGGCCACACTGAAGCTTTCTTT
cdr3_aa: CSALSPGGHTEAFF

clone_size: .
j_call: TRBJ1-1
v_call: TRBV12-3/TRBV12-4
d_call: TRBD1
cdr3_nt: TGTGCCAGCAGTTTGGGACAGGGGGCTGTAGCTTTCTTT
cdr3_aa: CASSLGQGAVAFF